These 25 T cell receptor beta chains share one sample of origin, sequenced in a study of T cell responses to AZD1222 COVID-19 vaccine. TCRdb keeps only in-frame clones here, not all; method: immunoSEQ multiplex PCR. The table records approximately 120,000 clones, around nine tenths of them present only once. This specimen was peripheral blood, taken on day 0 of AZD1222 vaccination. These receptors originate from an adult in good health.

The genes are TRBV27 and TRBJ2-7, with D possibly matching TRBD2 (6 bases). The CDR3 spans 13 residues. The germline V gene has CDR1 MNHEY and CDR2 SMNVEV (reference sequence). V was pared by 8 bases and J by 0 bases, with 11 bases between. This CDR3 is CASRRDFSYEQYF. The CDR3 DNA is TGTGCCAGCCGTAGGGACTTCTCCTACGAGCAGTACTTC.

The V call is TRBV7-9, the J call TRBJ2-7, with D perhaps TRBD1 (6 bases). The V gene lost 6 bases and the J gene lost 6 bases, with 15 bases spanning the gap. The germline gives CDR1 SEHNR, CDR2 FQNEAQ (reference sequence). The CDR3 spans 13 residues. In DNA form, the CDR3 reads TGTGCCAGCAGGCCCCCCCAGGGGTTCGAGCAGTACTTC. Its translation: CASRPPQGFEQYF. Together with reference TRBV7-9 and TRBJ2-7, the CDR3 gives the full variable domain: DTGVSQNPRHKITKRGQNVTFRCDPISEHNRLYWYRQTLGQGPEFLTYFQNEAQLEKSRLLSDRFSAERPKGSFSTLEIQRTEQGDSAMYLCASRPPQGFEQYFGPGTRLTVT.

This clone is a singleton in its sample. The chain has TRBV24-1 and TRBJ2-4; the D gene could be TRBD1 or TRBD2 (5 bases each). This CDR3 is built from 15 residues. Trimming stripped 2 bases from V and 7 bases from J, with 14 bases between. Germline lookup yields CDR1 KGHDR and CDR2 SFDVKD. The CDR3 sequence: CATSDSGTPGNIQYF. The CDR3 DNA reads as TGTGCCACCAGTGATTCTGGGACCCCGGGGAACATTCAGTACTTC.

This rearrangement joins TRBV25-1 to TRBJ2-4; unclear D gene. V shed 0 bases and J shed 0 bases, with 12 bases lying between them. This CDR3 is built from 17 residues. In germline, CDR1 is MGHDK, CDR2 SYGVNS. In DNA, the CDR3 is TGTGCCAGCAGTGAATATTGGGATTGTATAGCCAAAAACATTCAGTACTTC. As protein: CASSEYWDCIAKNIQYF.

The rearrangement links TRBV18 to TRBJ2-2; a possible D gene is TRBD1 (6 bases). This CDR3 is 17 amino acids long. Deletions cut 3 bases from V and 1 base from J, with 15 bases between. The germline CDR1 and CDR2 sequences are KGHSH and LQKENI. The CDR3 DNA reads TGTGCCAGCTCACCTTCGAACAGGGCTCTGAACACCGGGGAGCTGTTTTTT. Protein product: CASSPSNRALNTGELFF. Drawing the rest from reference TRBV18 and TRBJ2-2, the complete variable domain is NAGVMQNPRHLVRRRGQEARLRCSPMKGHSHVYWYRQLPEEGLKFMVYLQKENIIDESGMPKERFSAEFPKEGPSILRIQQVVRGDSAAYFCASSPSNRALNTGELFFGEGSRLTVL.

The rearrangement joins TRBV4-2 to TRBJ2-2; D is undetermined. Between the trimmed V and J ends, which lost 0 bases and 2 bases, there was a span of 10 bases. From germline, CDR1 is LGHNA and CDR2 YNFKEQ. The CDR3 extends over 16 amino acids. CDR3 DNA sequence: TGTGCCAGCAGCCAAGATGTACAGACCAACACCGGGGAGCTGTTTTTT. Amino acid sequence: CASSQDVQTNTGELFF.

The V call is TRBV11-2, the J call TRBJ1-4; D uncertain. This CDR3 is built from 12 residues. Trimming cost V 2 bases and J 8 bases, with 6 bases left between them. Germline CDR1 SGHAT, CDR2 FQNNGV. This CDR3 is CASSLLGEKLFF. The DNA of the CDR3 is TGTGCCAGCAGCTTATTAGGGGAAAAACTGTTTTTT.

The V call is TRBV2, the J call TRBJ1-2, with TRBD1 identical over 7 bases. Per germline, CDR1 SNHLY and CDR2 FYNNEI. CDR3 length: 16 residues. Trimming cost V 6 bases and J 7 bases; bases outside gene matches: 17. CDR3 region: CASREWTGPARGGYTF. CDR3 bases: TGTGCCAGCAGGGAATGGACAGGCCCCGCCCGTGGTGGCTACACCTTC.

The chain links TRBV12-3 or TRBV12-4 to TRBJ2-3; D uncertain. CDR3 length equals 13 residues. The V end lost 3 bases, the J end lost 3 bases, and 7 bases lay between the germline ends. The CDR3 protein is CASSFTETDTQYF. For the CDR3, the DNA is TGTGCCAGCAGTTTTACCGAGACAGATACGCAGTATTTT.

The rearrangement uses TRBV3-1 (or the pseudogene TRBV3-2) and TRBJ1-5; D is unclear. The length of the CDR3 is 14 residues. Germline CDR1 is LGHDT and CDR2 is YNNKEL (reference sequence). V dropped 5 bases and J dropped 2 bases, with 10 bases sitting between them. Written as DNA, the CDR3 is TGTGCCAGCAGCTCCGGGGTGGGCAATCAGCCCCAGCATTTT. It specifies CASSSGVGNQPQHF.

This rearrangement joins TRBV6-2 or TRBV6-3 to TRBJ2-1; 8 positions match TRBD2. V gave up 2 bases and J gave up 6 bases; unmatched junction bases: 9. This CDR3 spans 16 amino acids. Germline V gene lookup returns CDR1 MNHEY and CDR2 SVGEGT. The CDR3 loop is CASSYPALAGLNEQFF. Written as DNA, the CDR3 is TGTGCCAGCAGTTACCCCGCCTTAGCGGGACTCAATGAGCAGTTCTTC.

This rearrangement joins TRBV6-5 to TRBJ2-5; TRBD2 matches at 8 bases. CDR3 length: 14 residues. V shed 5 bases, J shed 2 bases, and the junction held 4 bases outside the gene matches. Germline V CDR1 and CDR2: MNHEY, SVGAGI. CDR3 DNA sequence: TGTGCCAGCAGTCCCAGCGGGGGTCAAGAGACCCAGTACTTC. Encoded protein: CASSPSGGQETQYF.

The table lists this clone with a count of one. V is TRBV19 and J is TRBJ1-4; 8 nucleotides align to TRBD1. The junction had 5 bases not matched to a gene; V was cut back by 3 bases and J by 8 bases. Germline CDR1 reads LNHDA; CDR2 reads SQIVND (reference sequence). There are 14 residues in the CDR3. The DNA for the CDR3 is TGTGCCAGTAGTATTCAGGGGGCGCGAGAAAAACTGTTTTTT. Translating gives CASSIQGAREKLFF.

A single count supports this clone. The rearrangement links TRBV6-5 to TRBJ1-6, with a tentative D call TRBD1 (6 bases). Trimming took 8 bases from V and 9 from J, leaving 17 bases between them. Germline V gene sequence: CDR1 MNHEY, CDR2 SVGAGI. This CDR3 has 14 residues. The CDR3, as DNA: TGTGCCAGCCTTCGGACAGCCTCGCTTTCACCCCTCCACTTT. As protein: CASLRTASLSPLHF.

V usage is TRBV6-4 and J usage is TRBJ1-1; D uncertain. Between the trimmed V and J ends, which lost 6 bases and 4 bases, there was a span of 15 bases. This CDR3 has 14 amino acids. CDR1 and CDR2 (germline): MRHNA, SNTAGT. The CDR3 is CASSESTTGTEAFF. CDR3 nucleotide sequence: TGTGCCAGCAGCGAAAGCACGACCGGCACTGAAGCTTTCTTT.

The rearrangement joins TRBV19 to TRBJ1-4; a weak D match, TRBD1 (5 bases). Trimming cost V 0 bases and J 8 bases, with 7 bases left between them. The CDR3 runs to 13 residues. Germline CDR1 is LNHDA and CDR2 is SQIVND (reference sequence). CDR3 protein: CASSIDREEKLFF. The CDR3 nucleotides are TGTGCCAGTAGTATAGACAGGGAGGAAAAACTGTTTTTT.

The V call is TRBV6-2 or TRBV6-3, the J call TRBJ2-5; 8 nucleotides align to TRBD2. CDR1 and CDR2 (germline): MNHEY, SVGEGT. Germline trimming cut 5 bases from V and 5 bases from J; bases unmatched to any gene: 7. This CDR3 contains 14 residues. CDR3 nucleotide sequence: TGTGCCAGCAGTCGTCGGGAGGGCCGGGAGACCCAGTACTTC. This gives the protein CASSRREGRETQYF.

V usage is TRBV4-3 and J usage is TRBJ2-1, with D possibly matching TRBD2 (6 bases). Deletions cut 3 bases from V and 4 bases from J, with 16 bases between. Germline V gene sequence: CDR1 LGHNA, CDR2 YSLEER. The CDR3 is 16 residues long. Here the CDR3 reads CASSQRSSADYNEQFF. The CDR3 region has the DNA TGCGCCAGCAGCCAGAGATCTAGCGCAGATTACAATGAGCAGTTCTTC.

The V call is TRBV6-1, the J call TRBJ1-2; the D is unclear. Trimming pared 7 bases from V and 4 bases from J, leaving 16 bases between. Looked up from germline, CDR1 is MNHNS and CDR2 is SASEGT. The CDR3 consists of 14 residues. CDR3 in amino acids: CASIKERGSYGYTF. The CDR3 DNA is TGTGCCAGCATCAAAGAGCGGGGTTCCTATGGCTACACCTTC.

In nucleotides, the CDR3 is TGTGCTAGTGGTTTGGTAGGGGGCACTGAAGCTTTCTTT. Protein: CASGLVGGTEAFF. The rearrangement links TRBV12-5 to TRBJ1-1, with D possibly matching TRBD1 (6 bases). The CDR3 is made up of 13 amino acids. Germline loops: CDR1 LGHNT, CDR2 FRNRAP. Trimming took off 0 bases at V and 4 bases at J, with 6 bases between the two ends.

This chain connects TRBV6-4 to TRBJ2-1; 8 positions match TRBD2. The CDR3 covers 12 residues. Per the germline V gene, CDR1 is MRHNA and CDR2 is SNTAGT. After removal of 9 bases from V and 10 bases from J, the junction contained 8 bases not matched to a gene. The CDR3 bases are TGTGCCAGTTCCCGAGCGGGGGTGGAGCAGTTCTTC. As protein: CASSRAGVEQFF.

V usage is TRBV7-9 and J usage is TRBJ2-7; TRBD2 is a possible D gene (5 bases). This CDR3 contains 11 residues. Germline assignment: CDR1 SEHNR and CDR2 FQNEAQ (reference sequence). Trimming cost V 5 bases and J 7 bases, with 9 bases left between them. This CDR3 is CASSQEDEQYF. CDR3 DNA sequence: TGTGCCAGCAGCCAGGAGGATGAGCAGTACTTC.

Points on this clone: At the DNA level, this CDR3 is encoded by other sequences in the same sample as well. This CDR3 reads CASSRRGPGEQYF. For the CDR3, the DNA is TGTGCCAGCAGCCGTCGGGGGCCGGGAGAGCAGTACTTC. The genes are TRBV3-1 (or the pseudogene TRBV3-2) and TRBJ2-7; D assignment may be TRBD1 or TRBD2 (6 bases each). This CDR3 has 13 residues. Trimming stripped 4 bases from V and 7 bases from J, with 14 bases between. Germline lookup yields CDR1 LGHDT and CDR2 YNNKEL (reference sequence).

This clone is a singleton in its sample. The chain's CDR3 is CASSQEAIGLPSEAFF. CDR3 nucleotide sequence: TGTGCCAGCAGCCAAGAAGCAATAGGACTGCCATCCGAAGCTTTCTTT. J is TRBJ1-1 and V is TRBV3-1 (or the pseudogene TRBV3-2); unclear D gene. Per the germline V gene, CDR1 is LGHDT and CDR2 is YNNKEL (reference sequence). Between the trimmed V and J ends, which lost 0 bases and 8 bases, there was a span of 19 bases. CDR3 length: 16 residues.

The CDR3 DNA follows: TGTGCCAGCAGCCTCCATCGGGGGGCTGGAATGAATGAGCAGTTCTTC. Its translation: CASSLHRGAGMNEQFF. The chain carries TRBV3-1 (or the pseudogene TRBV3-2) and TRBJ2-1, with D tentatively TRBD2 (7 bases). Germline-derived CDR1 and CDR2 are LGHDT and YNNKEL (reference sequence). The CDR3 covers 16 residues. V was pared by 4 bases and J by 7 bases, with 20 bases between.